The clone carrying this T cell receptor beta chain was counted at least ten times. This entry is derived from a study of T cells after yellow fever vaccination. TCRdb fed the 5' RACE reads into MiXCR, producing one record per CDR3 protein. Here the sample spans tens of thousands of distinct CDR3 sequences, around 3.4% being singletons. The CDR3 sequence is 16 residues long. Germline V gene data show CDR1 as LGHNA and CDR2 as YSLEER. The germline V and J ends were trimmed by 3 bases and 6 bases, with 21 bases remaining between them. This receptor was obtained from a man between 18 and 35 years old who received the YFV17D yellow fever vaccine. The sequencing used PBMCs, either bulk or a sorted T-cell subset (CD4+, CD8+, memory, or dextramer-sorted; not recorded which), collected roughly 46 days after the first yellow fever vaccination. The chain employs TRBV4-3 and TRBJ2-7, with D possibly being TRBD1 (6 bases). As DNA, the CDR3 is TGCGCCAGCAGCCATACGGATCGCCTTCAGGGGTTCGAGCAGTACGTC. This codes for CASSHTDRLQGFEQYV.